Given below is one T cell receptor beta chain in context. This sample was taken from a study of blood T cell repertoires in COVID-19. V dropped 6 bases and J dropped 8 bases, with 11 bases sitting between them. The CDR3 is 13 residues long. Per the germline V gene, CDR1 is MDHEN and CDR2 is SYDVKM. Sequencing was performed with immunoSEQ multiplex PCR; in TCRdb, only in-frame clones are kept and a portion is missing. The sample records about 200,000 clones, roughly 85% being singletons. This rearrangement joins TRBV28 to TRBJ1-6; D possibly corresponds to TRBD1 (5 bases). This sequence was found in a woman aged 40 to 50 with acute COVID-19. The sample consisted of PBMCs or T cells enriched from blood (not recorded which). CDR3 protein: CASRRGAHSPLHF. DNA for the CDR3: TGTGCCAGCAGGCGGGGCGCTCATTCACCCCTCCACTTT.